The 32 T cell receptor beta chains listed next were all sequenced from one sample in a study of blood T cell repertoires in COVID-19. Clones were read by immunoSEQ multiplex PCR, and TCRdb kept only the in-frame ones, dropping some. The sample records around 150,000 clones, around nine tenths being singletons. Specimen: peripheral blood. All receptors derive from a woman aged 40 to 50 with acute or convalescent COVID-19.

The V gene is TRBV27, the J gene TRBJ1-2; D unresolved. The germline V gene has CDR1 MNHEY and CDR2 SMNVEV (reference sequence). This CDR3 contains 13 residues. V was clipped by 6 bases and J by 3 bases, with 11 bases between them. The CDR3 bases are TGTGCCAGCAGGCCGTCGGGAGACTATGGCTACACCTTC. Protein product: CASRPSGDYGYTF.

In DNA, the CDR3 is TGTGCCAGCAGCGTCTATGACAGGGGTACCTACAATGAGCAGTTCTTC. Translated, it gives CASSVYDRGTYNEQFF. The chain joins TRBV5-4 to TRBJ2-1; 8 bases are a match to TRBD1. J was trimmed by 2 bases and V by 4 bases; bases with no gene match: 8. This CDR3 has 16 residues. The V gene's germline CDR1 is SGHNT and CDR2 YYREEE (reference sequence).

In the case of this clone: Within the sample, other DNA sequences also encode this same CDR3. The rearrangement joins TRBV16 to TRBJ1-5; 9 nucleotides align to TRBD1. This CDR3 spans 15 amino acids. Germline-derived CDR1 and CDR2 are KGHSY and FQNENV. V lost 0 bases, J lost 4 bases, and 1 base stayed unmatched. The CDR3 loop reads CASSQSGQGNQPQHF. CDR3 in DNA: TGTGCCAGCAGCCAATCGGGACAGGGAAATCAGCCCCAGCATTTT.

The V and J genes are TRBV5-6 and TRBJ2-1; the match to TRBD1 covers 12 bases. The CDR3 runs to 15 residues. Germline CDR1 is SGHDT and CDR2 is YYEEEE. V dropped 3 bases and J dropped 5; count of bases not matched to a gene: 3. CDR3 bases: TGTGCCAGCAGCTCGGGACAGGGGGCAAACAATGAGCAGTTCTTC. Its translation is CASSSGQGANNEQFF.

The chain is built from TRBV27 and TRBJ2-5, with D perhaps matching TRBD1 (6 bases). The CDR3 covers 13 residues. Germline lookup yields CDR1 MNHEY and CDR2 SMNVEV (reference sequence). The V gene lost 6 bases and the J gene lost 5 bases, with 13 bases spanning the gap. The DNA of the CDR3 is TGTGCCAGCAGCAACAGGGAGAGGGAGACCCAGTACTTC. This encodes CASSNRERETQYF.

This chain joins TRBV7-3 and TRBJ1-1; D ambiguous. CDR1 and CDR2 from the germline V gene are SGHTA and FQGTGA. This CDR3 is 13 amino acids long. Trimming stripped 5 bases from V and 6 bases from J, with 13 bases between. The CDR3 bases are TGTGCCAGCAGCCCTGGGGTCGGGGCTGAAGCTTTCTTT. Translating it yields CASSPGVGAEAFF.

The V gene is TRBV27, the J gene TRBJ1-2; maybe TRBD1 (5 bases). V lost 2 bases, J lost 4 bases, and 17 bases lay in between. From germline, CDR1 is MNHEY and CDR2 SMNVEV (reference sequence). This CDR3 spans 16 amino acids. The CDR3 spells CASSLDSLGHLYGYTF. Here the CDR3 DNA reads TGTGCCAGCAGTTTAGATTCGTTGGGGCACCTCTATGGCTACACCTTC.

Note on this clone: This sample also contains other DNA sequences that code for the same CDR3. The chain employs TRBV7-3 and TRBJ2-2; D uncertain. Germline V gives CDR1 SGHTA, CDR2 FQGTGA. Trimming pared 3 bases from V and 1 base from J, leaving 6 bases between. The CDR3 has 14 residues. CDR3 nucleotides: TGTGCCAGCAGCTTGTCCGGGAACACCGGGGAGCTGTTTTTT. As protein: CASSLSGNTGELFF.

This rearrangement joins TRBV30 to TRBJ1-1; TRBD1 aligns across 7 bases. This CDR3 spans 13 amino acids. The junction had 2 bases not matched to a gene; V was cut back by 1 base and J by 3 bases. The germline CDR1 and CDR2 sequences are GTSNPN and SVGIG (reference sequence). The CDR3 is CAWSDTGDTEAFF. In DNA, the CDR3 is TGTGCCTGGAGTGATACAGGGGACACTGAAGCTTTCTTT.

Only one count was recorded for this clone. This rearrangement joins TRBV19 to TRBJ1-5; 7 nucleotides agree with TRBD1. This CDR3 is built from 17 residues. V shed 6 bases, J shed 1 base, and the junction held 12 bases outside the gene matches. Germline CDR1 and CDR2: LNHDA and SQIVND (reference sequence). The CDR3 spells CASRLSSGTVSNQPQHF. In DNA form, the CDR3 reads TGTGCCAGTAGACTATCCTCCGGGACAGTGAGCAATCAGCCCCAGCATTTT.

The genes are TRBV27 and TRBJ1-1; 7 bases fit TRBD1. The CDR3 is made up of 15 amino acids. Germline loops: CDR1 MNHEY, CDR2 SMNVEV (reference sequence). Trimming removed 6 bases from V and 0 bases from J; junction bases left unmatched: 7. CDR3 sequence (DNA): TGTGCCAGCAGACCGGGACAGTGGTTGAACACTGAAGCTTTCTTT. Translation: CASRPGQWLNTEAFF.

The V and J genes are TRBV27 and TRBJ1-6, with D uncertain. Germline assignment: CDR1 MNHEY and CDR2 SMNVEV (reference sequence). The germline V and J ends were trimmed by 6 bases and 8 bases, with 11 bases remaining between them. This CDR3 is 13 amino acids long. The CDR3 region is CASSFRGDSPLHF. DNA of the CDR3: TGTGCCAGCAGCTTCCGAGGCGATTCACCCCTCCACTTT.

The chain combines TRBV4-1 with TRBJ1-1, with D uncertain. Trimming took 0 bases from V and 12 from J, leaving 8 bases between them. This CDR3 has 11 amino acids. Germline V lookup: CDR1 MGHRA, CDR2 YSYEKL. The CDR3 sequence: CASSQDGPSFF. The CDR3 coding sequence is TGCGCCAGCAGCCAAGATGGGCCATCTTTCTTT.

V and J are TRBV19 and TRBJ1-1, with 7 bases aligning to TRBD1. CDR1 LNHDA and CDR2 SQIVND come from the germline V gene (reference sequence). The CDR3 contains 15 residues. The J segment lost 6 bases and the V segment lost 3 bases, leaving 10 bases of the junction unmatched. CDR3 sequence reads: CASSIIPRGRAEAFF. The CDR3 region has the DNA TGTGCCAGTAGTATCATTCCTAGGGGGCGGGCTGAAGCTTTCTTT.

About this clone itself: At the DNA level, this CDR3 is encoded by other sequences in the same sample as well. CDR3 region: CASTRSSGNTIYF. The CDR3 DNA reads as TGTGCCAGTACGCGGAGCTCTGGAAACACCATATATTTT. This chain uses TRBV19 with TRBJ1-3; no clear D gene. The germline V and J ends were trimmed by 7 bases and 0 bases, with 7 bases remaining between them. CDR1 and CDR2 (germline): LNHDA, SQIVND (reference sequence). The CDR3 sequence is 13 residues long.

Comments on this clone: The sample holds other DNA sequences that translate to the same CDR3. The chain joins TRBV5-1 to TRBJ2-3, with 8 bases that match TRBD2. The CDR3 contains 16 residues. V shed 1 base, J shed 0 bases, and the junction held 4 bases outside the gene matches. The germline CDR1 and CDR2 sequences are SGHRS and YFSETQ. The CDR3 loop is CASSLPSGLSTDTQYF. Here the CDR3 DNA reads TGCGCCAGCAGCTTGCCTAGCGGGCTCAGCACAGATACGCAGTATTTT.

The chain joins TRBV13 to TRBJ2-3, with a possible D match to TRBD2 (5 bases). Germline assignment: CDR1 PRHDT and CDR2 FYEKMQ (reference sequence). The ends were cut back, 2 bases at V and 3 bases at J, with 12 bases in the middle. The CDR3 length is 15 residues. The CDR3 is CASSLRGLLTDTQYF. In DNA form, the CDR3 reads TGTGCCAGCAGCTTAAGAGGGCTTCTGACAGATACGCAGTATTTT.

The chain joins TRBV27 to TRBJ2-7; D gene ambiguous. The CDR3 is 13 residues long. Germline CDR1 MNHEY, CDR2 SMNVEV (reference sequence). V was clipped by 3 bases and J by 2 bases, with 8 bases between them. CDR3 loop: CASSFGRPYEQYF. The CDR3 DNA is TGTGCCAGCAGTTTCGGCAGGCCCTACGAGCAGTACTTC.

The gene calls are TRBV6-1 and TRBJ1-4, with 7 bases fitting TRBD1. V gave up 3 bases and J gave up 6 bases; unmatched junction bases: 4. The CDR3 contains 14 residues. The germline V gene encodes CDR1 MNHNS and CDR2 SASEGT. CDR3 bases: TGTGCCAGCAGTGACGACAGGGCGGATGAAAAACTGTTTTTT. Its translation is CASSDDRADEKLFF.

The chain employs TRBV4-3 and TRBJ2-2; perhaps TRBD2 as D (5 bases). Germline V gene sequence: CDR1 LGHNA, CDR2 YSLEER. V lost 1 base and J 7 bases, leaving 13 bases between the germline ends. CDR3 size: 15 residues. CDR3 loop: CASSQARASIGELFF. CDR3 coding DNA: TGCGCCAGCAGCCAAGCCCGGGCTAGCATCGGGGAGCTGTTTTTT.

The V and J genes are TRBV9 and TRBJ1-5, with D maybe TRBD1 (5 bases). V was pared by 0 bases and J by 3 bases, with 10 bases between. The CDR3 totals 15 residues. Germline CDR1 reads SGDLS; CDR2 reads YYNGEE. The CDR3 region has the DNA TGTGCCAGCAGCGTAGACGGGGGATACAATCAGCCCCAGCATTTT. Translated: CASSVDGGYNQPQHF.

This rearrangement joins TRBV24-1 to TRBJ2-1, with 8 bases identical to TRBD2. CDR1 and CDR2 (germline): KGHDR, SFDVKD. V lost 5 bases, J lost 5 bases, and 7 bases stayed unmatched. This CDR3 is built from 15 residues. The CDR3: CATSVGSGRNNEQFF. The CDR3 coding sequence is TGTGCCACCAGTGTCGGCAGCGGGAGAAACAATGAGCAGTTCTTC.

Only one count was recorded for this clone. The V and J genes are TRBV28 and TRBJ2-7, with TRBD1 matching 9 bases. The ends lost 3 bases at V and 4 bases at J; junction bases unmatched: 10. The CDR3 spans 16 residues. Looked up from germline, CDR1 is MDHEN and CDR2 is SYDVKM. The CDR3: CASSFGPGTGRYEQYF. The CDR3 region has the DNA TGTGCCAGCAGTTTCGGACCCGGGACAGGGCGGTACGAGCAGTACTTC. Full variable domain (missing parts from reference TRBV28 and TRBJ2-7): DVKVTQSSRYLVKRTGEKVFLECVQDMDHENMFWYRQDPGLGLRLIYFSYDVKMKEKGDIPEGYSVSREKKERFSLILESASTNQTSMYLCASSFGPGTGRYEQYFGPGTRLTVT.

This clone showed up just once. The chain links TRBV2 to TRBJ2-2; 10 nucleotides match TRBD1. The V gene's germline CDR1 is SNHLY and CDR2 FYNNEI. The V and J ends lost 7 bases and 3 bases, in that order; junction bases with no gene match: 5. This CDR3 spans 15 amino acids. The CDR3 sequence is CASNDRGHDTGELFF. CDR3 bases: TGTGCCAGCAACGACAGGGGGCACGACACCGGGGAGCTGTTTTTT.

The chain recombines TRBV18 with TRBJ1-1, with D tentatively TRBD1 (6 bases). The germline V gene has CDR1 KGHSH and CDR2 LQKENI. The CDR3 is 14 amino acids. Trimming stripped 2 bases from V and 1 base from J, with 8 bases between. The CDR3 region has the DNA TGTGCCAGCTCACCAAACAGGGAGAACACTGAAGCTTTCTTT. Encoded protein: CASSPNRENTEAFF.

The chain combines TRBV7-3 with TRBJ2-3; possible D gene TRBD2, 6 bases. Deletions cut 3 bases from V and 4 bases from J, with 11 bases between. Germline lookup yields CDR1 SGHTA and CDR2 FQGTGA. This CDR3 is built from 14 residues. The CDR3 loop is CASSFAGSPDTQYF. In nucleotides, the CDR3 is TGTGCCAGCAGCTTTGCGGGATCCCCAGATACGCAGTATTTT.

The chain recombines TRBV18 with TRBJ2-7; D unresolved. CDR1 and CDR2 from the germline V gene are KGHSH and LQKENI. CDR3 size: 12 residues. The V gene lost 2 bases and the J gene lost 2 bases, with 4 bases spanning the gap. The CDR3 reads CASSPETYEQYF. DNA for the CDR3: TGTGCCAGCTCACCAGAGACCTACGAGCAGTACTTC. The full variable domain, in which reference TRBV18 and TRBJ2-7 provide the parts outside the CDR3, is NAGVMQNPRHLVRRRGQEARLRCSPMKGHSHVYWYRQLPEEGLKFMVYLQKENIIDESGMPKERFSAEFPKEGPSILRIQQVVRGDSAAYFCASSPETYEQYFGPGTRLTVT.

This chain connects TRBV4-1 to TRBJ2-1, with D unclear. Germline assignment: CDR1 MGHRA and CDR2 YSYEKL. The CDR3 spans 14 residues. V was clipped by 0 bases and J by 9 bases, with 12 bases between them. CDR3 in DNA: TGCGCCAGCAGCCAAGACGAGTACCTGTTTGAGCAGTTCTTC. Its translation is CASSQDEYLFEQFF.

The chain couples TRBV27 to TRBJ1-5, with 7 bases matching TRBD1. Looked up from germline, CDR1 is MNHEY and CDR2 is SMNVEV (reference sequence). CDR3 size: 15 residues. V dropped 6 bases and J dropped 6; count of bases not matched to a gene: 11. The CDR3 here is CASRPRDSPSQPQHF. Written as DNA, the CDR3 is TGTGCCAGCAGGCCACGGGACAGTCCTTCTCAGCCCCAGCATTTT.

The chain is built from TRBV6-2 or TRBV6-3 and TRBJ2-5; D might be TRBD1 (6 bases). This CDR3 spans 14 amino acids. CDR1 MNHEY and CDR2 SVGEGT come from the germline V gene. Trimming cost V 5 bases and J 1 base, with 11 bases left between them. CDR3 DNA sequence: TGTGCCAGCAGTCCCGACAGGCCCCAAGAGACCCAGTACTTC. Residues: CASSPDRPQETQYF.

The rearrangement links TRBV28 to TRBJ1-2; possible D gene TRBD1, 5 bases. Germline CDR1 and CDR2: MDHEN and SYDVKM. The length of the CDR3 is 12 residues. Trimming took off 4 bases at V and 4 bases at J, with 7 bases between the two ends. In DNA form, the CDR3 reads TGTGCCAGCAGTTCGACAGCCTATGGCTACACCTTC. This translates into CASSSTAYGYTF.

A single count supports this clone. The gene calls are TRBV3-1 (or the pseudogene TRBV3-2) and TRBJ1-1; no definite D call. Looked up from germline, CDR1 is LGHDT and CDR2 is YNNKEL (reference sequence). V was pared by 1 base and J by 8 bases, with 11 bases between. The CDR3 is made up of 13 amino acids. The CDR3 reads CASSQGHAQEAFF. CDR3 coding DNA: TGTGCCAGCAGCCAAGGCCATGCCCAGGAAGCTTTCTTT.